This T cell receptor (beta chain) was sequenced for a study of blood T cell repertoires in COVID-19. The germline CDR1 and CDR2 sequences are SGHNT and YENEEA. After removal of 6 bases from V and 9 bases from J, the junction contained 5 bases not matched to a gene. The CDR3 runs 14 residues. Measured with immunoSEQ multiplex PCR; TCRdb has only the in-frame clones, and not every one. The table includes about 240,000 clones, approximately 83% detected once. The chain is built from TRBV11-3 and TRBJ1-6; TRBD1 agrees at 10 bases. This receptor was identified in a middle-aged woman with acute COVID-19. Specimen: PBMCs or T cells enriched from blood (not recorded which). This CDR3 is CASRPRDRGSPLHF. The CDR3 nucleotides read TGTGCCAGCAGACCGCGGGACAGGGGTTCACCCCTCCACTTT. The whole variable domain, filled in from reference TRBV11-3 and TRBJ1-6, reads EAGVVQSPRYKIIEKKQPVAFWCNPISGHNTLYWYLQNLGQGPELLIRYENEEAVDDSQLPKDRFSAERLKGVDSTLKIQPAELGDSAVYLCASRPRDRGSPLHFGNGTRLTVT.